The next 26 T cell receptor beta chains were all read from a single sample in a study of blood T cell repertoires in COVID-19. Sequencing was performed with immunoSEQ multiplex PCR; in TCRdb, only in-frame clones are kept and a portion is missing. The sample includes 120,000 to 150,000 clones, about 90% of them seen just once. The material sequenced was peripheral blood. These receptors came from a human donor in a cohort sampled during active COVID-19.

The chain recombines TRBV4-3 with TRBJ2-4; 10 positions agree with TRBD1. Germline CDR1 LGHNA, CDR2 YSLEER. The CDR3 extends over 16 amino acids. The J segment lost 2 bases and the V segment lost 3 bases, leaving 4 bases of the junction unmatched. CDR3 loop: CASSHGGQGTKNIQYF. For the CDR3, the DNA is TGCGCCAGCAGCCATGGGGGACAGGGGACCAAAAACATTCAGTACTTC.

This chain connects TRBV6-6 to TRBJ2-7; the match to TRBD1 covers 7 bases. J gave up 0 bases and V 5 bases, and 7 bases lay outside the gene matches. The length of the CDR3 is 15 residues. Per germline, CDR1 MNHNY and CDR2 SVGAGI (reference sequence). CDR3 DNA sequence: TGTGCCAGCAGTCACTACAGGGACAGCTCCTACGAGCAGTACTTC. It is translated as CASSHYRDSSYEQYF.

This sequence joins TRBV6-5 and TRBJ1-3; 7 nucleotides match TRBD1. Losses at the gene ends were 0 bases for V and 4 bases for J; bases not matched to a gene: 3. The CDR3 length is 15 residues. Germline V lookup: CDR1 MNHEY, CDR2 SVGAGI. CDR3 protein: CASSYSRTGGNTIYF. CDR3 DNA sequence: TGTGCCAGCAGTTACTCGAGGACAGGCGGAAACACCATATATTTT.

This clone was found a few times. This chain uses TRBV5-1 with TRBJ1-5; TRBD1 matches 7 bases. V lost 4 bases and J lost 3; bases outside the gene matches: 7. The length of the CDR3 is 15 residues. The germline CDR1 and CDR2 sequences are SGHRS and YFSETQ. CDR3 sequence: CASSPSGGINQPQHF. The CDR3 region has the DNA TGCGCCAGCAGCCCATCAGGGGGTATCAATCAGCCCCAGCATTTT.

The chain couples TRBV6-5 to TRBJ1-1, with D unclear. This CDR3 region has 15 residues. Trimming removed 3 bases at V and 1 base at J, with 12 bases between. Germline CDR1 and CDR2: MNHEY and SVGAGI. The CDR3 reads CASSYSSGSNTEAFF. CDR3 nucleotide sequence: TGTGCCAGCAGTTATTCTTCGGGATCGAACACTGAAGCTTTCTTT.

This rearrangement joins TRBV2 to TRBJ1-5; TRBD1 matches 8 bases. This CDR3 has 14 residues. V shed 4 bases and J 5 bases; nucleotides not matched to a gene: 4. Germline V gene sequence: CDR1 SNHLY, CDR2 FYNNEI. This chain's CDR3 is CASSVTGEDQPQHF. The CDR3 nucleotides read TGTGCCAGCAGTGTGACAGGGGAAGATCAGCCCCAGCATTTT.

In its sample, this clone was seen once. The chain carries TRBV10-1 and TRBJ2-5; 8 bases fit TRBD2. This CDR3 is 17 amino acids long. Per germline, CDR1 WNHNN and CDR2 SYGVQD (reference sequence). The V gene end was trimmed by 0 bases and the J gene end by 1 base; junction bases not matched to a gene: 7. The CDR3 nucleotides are TGCGCCAGCAGTGAGTCGAACGGGGGGGCCATCCAAGAGACCCAGTACTTC. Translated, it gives CASSESNGGAIQETQYF.

The chain's CDR3 is CASSLNTGITGELFF. CDR3 sequence (DNA): TGTGCCAGCAGTTTAAACACAGGGATCACCGGGGAGCTGTTTTTT. The chain carries TRBV28 and TRBJ2-2; TRBD1 is a possible D gene (6 bases). The CDR3 runs 15 residues. The germline gives CDR1 MDHEN, CDR2 SYDVKM. The V end lost 2 bases, the J end lost 4 bases, and 11 bases lay between the germline ends.

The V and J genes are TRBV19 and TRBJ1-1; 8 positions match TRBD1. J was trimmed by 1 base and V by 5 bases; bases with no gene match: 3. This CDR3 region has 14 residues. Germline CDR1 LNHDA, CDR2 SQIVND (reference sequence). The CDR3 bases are TGTGCCAGTAGTCAAGGGACAGGGAACACTGAAGCTTTCTTT. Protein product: CASSQGTGNTEAFF.

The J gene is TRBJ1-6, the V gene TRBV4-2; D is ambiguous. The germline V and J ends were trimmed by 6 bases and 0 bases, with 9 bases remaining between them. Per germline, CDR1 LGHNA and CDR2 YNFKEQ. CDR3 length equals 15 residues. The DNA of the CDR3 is TGTGCCAGCAGGTTGTCCATCTCCTATAATTCACCCCTCCACTTT. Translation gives CASRLSISYNSPLHF.

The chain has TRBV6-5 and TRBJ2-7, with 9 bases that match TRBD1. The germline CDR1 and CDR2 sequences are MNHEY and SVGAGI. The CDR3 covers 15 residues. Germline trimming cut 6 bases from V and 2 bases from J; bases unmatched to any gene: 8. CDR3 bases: TGTGCCAGCAGGCGTCCGGGACAGGGTACCTACGAGCAGTACTTC. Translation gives CASRRPGQGTYEQYF.

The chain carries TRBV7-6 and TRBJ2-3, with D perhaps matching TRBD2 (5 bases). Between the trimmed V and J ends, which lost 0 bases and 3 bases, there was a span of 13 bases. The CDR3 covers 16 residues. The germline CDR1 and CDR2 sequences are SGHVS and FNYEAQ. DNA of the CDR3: TGTGCCAGCAGCTTAGCAGCACTTCGGGGAACAGATACGCAGTATTTT. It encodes CASSLAALRGTDTQYF.

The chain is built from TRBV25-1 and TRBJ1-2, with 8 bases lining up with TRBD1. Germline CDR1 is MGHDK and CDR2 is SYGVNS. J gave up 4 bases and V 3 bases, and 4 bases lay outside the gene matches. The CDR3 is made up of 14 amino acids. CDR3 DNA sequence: TGTGCCAGCAGTGAGTTAGGACAGGGCTATGGCTACACCTTC. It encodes CASSELGQGYGYTF.

The CDR3 nucleotides read TGTGCCACCAGCAGCAGACAAGAGACCCAGTACTTC. Translated, it gives CATSSRQETQYF. The V call is TRBV15, the J call TRBJ2-5; D ambiguous. CDR1 LNHNV and CDR2 YYDKDF come from the germline V gene (reference sequence). This CDR3 is built from 12 residues. With 3 bases removed from V and 2 bases from J, the gap between germline ends came to 4 bases. The complete variable domain, with remaining parts taken from reference TRBV15 and TRBJ2-5, reads DAMVIQNPRYQVTQFGKPVTLSCSQTLNHNVMYWYQQKSSQAPKLLFHYYDKDFNNEADTPDNFQSRRPNTSFCFLDIRSPGLGDTAMYLCATSSRQETQYFGPGTRLLVL.

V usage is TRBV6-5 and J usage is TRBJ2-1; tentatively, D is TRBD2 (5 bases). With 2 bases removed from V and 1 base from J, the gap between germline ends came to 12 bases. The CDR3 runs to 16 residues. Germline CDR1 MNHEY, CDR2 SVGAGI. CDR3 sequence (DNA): TGTGCCAGCAGTTACCAACCTAGCCGGTCCTACAATGAGCAGTTCTTC. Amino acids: CASSYQPSRSYNEQFF.

CDR3 in amino acids: CASSLASGRYNEQFF. CDR3 nucleotide sequence: TGTGCCAGCAGCTTAGCTAGCGGCCGCTACAATGAGCAGTTCTTC. The gene calls are TRBV7-2 and TRBJ2-1; D might be TRBD2 (6 bases). V was shortened by 0 bases and J by 3 bases, with 9 bases between the two germline ends. This CDR3 has 15 amino acids. Germline V gene sequence: CDR1 SGHTA, CDR2 FQGNSA.

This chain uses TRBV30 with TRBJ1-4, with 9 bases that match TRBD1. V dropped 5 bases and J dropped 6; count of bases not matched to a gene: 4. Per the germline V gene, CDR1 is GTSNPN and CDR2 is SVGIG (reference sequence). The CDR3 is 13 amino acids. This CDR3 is CAWGQGWDEKLFF. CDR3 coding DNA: TGTGCCTGGGGACAGGGGTGGGATGAAAAACTGTTTTTT. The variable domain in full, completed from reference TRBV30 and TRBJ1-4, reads SQTIHQWPATLVQPVGSPLSLECTVEGTSNPNLYWYRQAAGRGLQLLFYSVGIGQISSEVPQNLSASRPQDRQFILSSKKLLLSDSGFYLCAWGQGWDEKLFFGSGTQLSVL.

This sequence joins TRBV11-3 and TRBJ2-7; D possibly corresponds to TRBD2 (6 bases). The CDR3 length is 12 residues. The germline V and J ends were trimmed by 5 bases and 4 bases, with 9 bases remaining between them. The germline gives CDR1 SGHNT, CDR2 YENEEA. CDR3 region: CASSRAGYEQYF. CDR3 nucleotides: TGTGCCAGCAGCCGGGCGGGGTACGAGCAGTACTTC.

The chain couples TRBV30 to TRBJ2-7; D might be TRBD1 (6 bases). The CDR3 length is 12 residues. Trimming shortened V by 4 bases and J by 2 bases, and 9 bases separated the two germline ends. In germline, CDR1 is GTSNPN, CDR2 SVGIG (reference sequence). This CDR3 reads CAWKQGPYEQYF. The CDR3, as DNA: TGTGCCTGGAAACAGGGCCCCTACGAGCAGTACTTC.

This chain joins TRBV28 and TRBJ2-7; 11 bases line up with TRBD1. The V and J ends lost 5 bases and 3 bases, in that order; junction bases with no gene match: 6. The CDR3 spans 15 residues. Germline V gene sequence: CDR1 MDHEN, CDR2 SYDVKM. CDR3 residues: CASSVTGTGGYEQYF. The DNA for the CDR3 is TGTGCCAGCAGTGTCACCGGGACAGGGGGCTACGAGCAGTACTTC.

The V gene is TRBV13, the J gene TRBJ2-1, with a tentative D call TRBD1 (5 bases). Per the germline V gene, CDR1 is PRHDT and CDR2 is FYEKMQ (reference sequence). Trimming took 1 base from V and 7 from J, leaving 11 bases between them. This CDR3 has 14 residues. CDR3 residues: CASSLAQGLNEQFF. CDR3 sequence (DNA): TGTGCCAGCAGCTTAGCTCAGGGCTTGAATGAGCAGTTCTTC.

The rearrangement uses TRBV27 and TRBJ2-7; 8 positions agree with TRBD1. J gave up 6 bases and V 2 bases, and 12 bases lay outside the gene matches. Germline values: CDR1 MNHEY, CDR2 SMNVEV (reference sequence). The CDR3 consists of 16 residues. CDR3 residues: CASSLPRQGRPGEQYF. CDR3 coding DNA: TGTGCCAGCAGTTTACCTAGACAGGGGAGACCGGGCGAGCAGTACTTC.

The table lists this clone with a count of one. CDR3 coding DNA: TGTGCCAGCAGTTACTCGTCTAGCGGGGGGGCCGAGCAGTACTTC. It encodes CASSYSSSGGAEQYF. The chain uses TRBV6-5 and TRBJ2-7; 12 bases line up with TRBD2. After removal of 0 bases from V and 6 bases from J, the junction contained 3 bases not matched to a gene. The germline gives CDR1 MNHEY, CDR2 SVGAGI. The CDR3 runs 15 residues.

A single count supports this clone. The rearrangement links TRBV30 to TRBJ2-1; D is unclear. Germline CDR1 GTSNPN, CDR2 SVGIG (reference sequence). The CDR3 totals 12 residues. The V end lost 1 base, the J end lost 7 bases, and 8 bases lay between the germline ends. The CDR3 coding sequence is TGTGCCTGGAGTGGTGTAATTAATGAGCAGTTCTTC. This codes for CAWSGVINEQFF.

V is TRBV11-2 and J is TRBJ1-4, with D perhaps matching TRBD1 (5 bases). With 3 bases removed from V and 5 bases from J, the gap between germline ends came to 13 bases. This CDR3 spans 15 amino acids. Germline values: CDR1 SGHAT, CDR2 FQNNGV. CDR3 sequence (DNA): TGTGCCAGCAGCTTTCAGGGCACCAGGAATGAAAAACTGTTTTTT. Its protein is CASSFQGTRNEKLFF.

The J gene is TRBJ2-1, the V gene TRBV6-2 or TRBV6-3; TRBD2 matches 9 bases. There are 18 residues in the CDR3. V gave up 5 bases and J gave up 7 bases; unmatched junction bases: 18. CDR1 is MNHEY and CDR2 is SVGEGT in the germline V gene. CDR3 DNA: TGTGCCAGCAGTCCACGAGGTTTCGTGCTAGCGGGATCGAATGAGCAGTTCTTC. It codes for CASSPRGFVLAGSNEQFF.